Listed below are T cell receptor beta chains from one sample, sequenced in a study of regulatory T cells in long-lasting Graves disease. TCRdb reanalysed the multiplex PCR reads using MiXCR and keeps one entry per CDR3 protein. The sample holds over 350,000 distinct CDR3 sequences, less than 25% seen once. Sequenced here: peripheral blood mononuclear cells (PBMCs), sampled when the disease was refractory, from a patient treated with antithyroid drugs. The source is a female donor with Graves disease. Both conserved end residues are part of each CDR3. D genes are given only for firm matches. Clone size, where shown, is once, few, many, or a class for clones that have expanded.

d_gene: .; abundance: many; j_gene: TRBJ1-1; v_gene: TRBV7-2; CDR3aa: CASSTRGRAGRVAEAFF; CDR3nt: TGTGCCAGCAGCACCAGAGGTAGGGCAGGGCGGGTCGCTGAAGCTTTCTTT
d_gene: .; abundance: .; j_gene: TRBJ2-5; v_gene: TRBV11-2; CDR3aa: CASSLGRTQQETQYF; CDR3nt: TGTGCCAGCAGCTTAGGGAGGACCCAACAAGAGACCCAGTACTTC
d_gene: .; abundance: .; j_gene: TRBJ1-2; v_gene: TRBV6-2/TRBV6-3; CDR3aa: CASRGHNYGYTF; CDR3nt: TGTGCCAGCAGAGGACACAACTATGGCTACACCTTC
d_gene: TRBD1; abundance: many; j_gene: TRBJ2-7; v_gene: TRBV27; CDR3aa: CASSLNRGESYEQYF; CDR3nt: TGTGCCAGCAGTTTAAACAGGGGAGAATCCTACGAGCAGTACTTC
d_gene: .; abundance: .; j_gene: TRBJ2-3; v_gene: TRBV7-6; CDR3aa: CASSTSTDTQYF; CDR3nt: TGTGCCAGCAGCACCTCCACAGATACGCAGTATTTT
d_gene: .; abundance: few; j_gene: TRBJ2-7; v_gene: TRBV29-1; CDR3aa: CSVHQSGYEQYF; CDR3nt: TGCAGCGTTCACCAGTCCGGTTACGAGCAGTACTTC
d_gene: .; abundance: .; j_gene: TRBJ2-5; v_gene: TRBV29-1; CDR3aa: CSVEGAGVGTQYF; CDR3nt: TGCAGCGTTGAAGGGGCAGGGGTCGGTACCCAGTACTTC
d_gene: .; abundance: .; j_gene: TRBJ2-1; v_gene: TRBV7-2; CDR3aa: CASSLGSGVGEQFF; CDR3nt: TGTGCCAGCAGCTTAGGATCGGGAGTTGGCGAGCAGTTCTTC
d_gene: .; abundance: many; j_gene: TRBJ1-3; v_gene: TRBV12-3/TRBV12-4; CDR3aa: CASSSGRLSGNTIYF; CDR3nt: TGTGCCAGCAGTTCTGGAAGACTTTCTGGAAACACCATATATTTT
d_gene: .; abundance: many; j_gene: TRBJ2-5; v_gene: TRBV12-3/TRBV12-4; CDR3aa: CASSLVGRWETQYF; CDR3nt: TGTGCCAGCAGTTTGGTCGGGCGGTGGGAGACCCAGTACTTC